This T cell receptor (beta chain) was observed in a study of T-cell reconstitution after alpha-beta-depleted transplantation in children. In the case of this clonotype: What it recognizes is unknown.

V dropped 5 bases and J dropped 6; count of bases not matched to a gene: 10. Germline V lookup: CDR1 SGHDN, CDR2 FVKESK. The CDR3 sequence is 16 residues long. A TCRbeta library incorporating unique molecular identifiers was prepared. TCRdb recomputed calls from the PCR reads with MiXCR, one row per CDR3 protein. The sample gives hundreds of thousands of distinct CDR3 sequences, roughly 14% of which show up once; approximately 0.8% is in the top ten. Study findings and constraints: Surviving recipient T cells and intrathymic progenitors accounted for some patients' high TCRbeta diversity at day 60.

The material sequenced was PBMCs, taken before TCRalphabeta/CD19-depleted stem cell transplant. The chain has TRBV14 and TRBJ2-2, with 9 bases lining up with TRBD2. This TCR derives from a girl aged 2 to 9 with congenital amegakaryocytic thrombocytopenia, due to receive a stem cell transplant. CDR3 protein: CASSSSGRIPSGELFF. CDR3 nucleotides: TGTGCCAGCAGCTCAAGCGGGAGGATACCATCCGGGGAGCTGTTTTTT. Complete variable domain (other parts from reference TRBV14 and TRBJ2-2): EAGVTQFPSHSVIEKGQTVTLRCDPISGHDNLYWYRRVMGKEIKFLLHFVKESKQDESGMPNNRFLAERTGGTYSTLKVQPAELEDSGVYFCASSSSGRIPSGELFFGEGSRLTVL.